The rows below give T cell receptor beta chains drawn from one sample of a study of cytomegalovirus exposure and HLA in healthy donors. TCRdb's copy holds only in-frame clones and misses some; the assay was immunoSEQ multiplex PCR. The table includes about 190,000 clones, more than 80% detected once. Sequenced material: PBMCs. The receptor source for this set is a male donor in good health and CMV-seronegative. Each CDR3 is given with its conserved first and last residue. A D gene is named only where the DNA matches it firmly. Clone size, where shown, is once, few, many, or a class for clones that have expanded.

- | once | TRBJ2-1 | TRBV9 | TGTGCCAGCAGCGTAGGACAGTACAATGAGCAGTTCTTC | CASSVGQYNEQFF
- | - | TRBJ1-4 | TRBV7-9 | TGTGCCAGCGGCAATGAAAAACTGTTTTTT | CASGNEKLFF
- | - | TRBJ2-7 | TRBV4-1 | TGCGCCAGCAGCCAAGAGTGGGGAGCAGTCGCTAGGCAGTACTTC | CASSQEWGAVARQYF
- | - | TRBJ2-6 | TRBV10-1 | TGCGCCAGCAGTGAGTCGCAGGGGCTGAGTGGGGCCAACGTCCTGACTTTC | CASSESQGLSGANVLTF
- | - | TRBJ1-5 | TRBV13 | TGTGCCAGCAGCACAGATAGCAATCAGCCCCAGCATTTT | CASSTDSNQPQHF
- | - | TRBJ2-5 | TRBV27 | TGTGCCAGCAGTACCCTCTTGACAGGGGAGGGACTACGAACACAAGAGACCCAGTACTTC | CASSTLLTGEGLRTQETQYF
TRBD2 | - | TRBJ2-7 | TRBV27 | TGTGCCAGCAGTTTGGGTCTAGCGGGAGTCGAGCAGTACTTC | CASSLGLAGVEQYF
TRBD1 | - | TRBJ2-1 | TRBV10-3 | TGTGCCATCAGCATCCACAGGGACAGGGGCGCTTACAATGAGCAGTTCTTC | CAISIHRDRGAYNEQFF
TRBD1 | - | TRBJ2-6 | TRBV7-2 | TGTGCCAGCAGCCCACAGGGGTCTGGGGCCAACGTCCTGACTTTC | CASSPQGSGANVLTF
TRBD2 | - | TRBJ2-2 | TRBV19 | TGTGCCAGTACAACACTAGCGGGAGGAACCGGGGAGCTGTTTTTT | CASTTLAGGTGELFF
TRBD1 | once | TRBJ2-7 | TRBV5-4 | TGTGCCAGCAGCTCGCGGACAGGGGAATTCTACGAGCAGTACTTC | CASSSRTGEFYEQYF
- | - | TRBJ1-2 | TRBV7-9 | TGTGCCAGCAGCTCCGGGACAAGTTATGGCTACACCTTC | CASSSGTSYGYTF
- | - | TRBJ2-5 | TRBV4-1 | TGCGCCAGCAGCCAAGAAAGGCAGGGGCGAGAGACCCAGTACTTC | CASSQERQGRETQYF
- | - | TRBJ1-1 | TRBV28 | TGTGCCAGCAGGGAAGGAGGGGTGAACACTGAAGCTTTCTTT | CASREGGVNTEAFF
- | - | TRBJ1-1 | TRBV7-2 | TGTGCCAGCAGCTTAGGGGGCACGGGGGGGACTGAAGCTTTCTTT | CASSLGGTGGTEAFF
TRBD1 | - | TRBJ1-2 | TRBV7-9 | TGTGCCAGCAGCTACGCTGACAGGGGGCGGGACTATGGCTACACCTTC | CASSYADRGRDYGYTF
- | - | TRBJ2-2 | TRBV5-3 | TGTGCCAGAAGCTTGAGGCTAGCGCCAAACACCGGGGAGCTGTTTTTT | CARSLRLAPNTGELFF
- | - | TRBJ1-6 | TRBV25-1 | TGTGCCAGCAGTGAACTGCAGGAGGATAATTCACCCCTCCACTTT | CASSELQEDNSPLHF
- | - | TRBJ2-7 | TRBV7-2 | TGTGCCAGCAGCTCCGGTGACAGCCGGGAGCAGTACTTC | CASSSGDSREQYF
- | - | TRBJ1-5 | TRBV23-1 | TGCGCCAGCAGTCAAACAGAGCAGGGAGGGGCTTATAGCAATCAGCCCCAGCATTTT | CASSQTEQGGAYSNQPQHF
- | - | TRBJ2-2 | TRBV6-6 | TGTGCCAGCAGATCTCAGGGAAACGGGGAGCTGTTTTTT | CASRSQGNGELFF
TRBD2 | - | TRBJ2-7 | TRBV27 | TGTGCCACCTTTTCCCTCTCGGGCGGGACTAGCGGGCTTGCCTACGAGCAGTACTTC | CATFSLSGGTSGLAYEQYF
- | few | TRBJ2-6 | TRBV7-2 | TGTGCCAGCAGCTTAAGCCTAGAACCTCCCCCCCCTGGGGCCAACGTCCTGACTTTC | CASSLSLEPPPPGANVLTF
- | - | TRBJ2-7 | TRBV5-1 | TGCGCCAGCAGCTTCCGGGACACCCACTACGAGCAGTACTTC | CASSFRDTHYEQYF
- | - | TRBJ1-1 | TRBV19 | TGTGCCAGTAGTATAGTTGGCGGGGGCACTGAAGCTTTCTTT | CASSIVGGGTEAFF
TRBD1 | - | TRBJ2-1 | TRBV27 | TGTGCCAGCAGTTTAAAAGGGGACAGGGGTTACAATGAGCAGTTCTTC | CASSLKGDRGYNEQFF
TRBD2 | - | TRBJ2-3 | TRBV4-1 | TGCGCCAGCAGCCAAGTCGTACCAGCGGGGATCTCTAGCACAGATACGCAGTATTTT | CASSQVVPAGISSTDTQYF
- | - | TRBJ2-3 | TRBV28 | TGTGCCAGCAGTTTAATTTATGGGAGAAGCACAGATACGCAGTATTTT | CASSLIYGRSTDTQYF
- | - | TRBJ1-1 | TRBV10-3 | TGTGCCATCAGTGAGGGATTCAGAGGGACTGAAGCTTTCTTT | CAISEGFRGTEAFF
- | - | TRBJ1-2 | TRBV30 | TGTGCCTGGAGTTTACCACCCCCAGGGGACTTC | CAWSLPPPGDF
- | - | TRBJ2-3 | TRBV12-2 | TGTGCAAGTCGCGGGAGCGACCAAAGACTAGCGGGGGGGCCACGGACAGATACGCAGTATTTT | CASRGSDQRLAGGPRTDTQYF